This T cell receptor (beta chain) comes out of a study of T cells in localized non-small cell lung cancer (dated by TCRdb to the early 2020s). Regarding the complete study: The study analyzed T cell repertoires of 236 early-stage NSCLC patients, comparing tumors and uninvolved tumor-adjacent lungs. The cohort was made up of a few hundred treatment-naive NSCLC patients whose localized lung tumors had been resected. A mean age of about 66 years was recorded for the NSCLC patients, of whom 129 were male and about a hundred were female.

At diagnosis, peripheral blood, uninvolved tumor-adjacent lung and tumor were collected and were preserved as a mix of fresh-frozen and FFPE material. The immunoSEQ Assay was used to sequence TCR beta CDR3 regions from DNA. From the authors' description of their analysis: To compute T cell density, TCR beta template counts were normalized to usable DNA, which was estimated by amplifying housekeeping genes. Richness was estimated using the preseqR package, with extrapolation to 400,000 templates for PBMC samples and to 120,000 templates for tissue samples. Clonality was defined as one minus Pielou's evenness. Tissue-enriched TCRs were identified through differential abundance testing performed on productive amino-acid clonotypes, with a minimum total count of 5 and an alpha of 0.1. Repertoire overlap between compartments was quantified with the Jaccard Index and Morisita Overlap Index. GLIPH clustered TCR beta CDR3s with public tetramer-defined viral CDR3s; viral motifs required at least three viral sequences plus V-gene enrichment. Held by TCRdb, this immuneACCESS table contains in-frame sequences only and omits some clones. Under half of the omission traces to an unresolved V gene where checked; the cause of the rest is unknown. V and J calls and clone size are given by that table; D and trimming were obtained from the DNA. The sample table holds over 3,000 clones, of which about 23% were seen once. The ten largest clones represent roughly a fifth of the sample.

Concerning this clone itself: Its target antigen remains unknown. No much larger clone is present one base from it, and per-base qualities are unavailable.

The paper as a whole reports these results and caveats: The highest T cell clonality was observed in uninvolved tumor-adjacent lung, where clonality exceeded that of tumor, suggesting that antigenic responses were more focused in uninvolved tumor-adjacent lung. Because of the exploratory design, TCR variables were selected using unadjusted p-values without false-discovery rate correction. Longer overall survival was associated with higher T cell density in blood, whereas shorter survival was associated with higher clonality in adjacent lung. Of the top 100 tumor clones, a median of roughly 56 were detected in paired uninvolved adjacent lung; roughly 29 were also among that lung's top 100. Because multi-region tumor sequencing was not performed, intratumor heterogeneity could not be ruled out.

The CDR3 has 14 amino acids, counting the end cysteine and phenylalanine. The DNA shown is the 42-base CDR3, in frame from base 1. V lost 5 bases and J lost 4 bases, and the count of bases not matched to a germline gene is 5. In the germline V gene, CDR1 corresponds to MDHEN and CDR2 to SYDVKM. The input for sequencing was lung tumor tissue, taken before any cancer treatment. The chain joins TRBV28 to TRBJ1-2; TRBD1 aligns with 9 central bases. The TCR sequence derives from a man aged 40-75 years with stage II squamous cell lung carcinoma. The CDR3 protein is CASSTGTGTYGYTF. The sequence in DNA is TGTGCCAGCAGTACCGGGACAGGGACCTATGGCTACACCTTC.